These 19 T cell receptor beta chains originate from one sample sequenced in a study of blood T cell repertoires in COVID-19. Profiling relied on immunoSEQ multiplex PCR, and the TCRdb table lists in-frame clones only, not all of them. This table has 120,000 to 150,000 clones, about 88% appearing once. The specimen sequenced was peripheral blood. These receptors were taken from a man aged 45-60 years with active or convalescent COVID-19.

DNA of the CDR3: TGTGCCAGCAGTTACTCGAGCAGGGGGTTCGAGCAGTACTTC. This codes for CASSYSSRGFEQYF. The chain links TRBV6-5 to TRBJ2-7, with 7 nucleotides matching TRBD1. Germline-derived CDR1 and CDR2 are MNHEY and SVGAGI. CDR3 length: 14 amino acids. V was clipped by 0 bases and J by 6 bases; unmatched bases: 5.

The chain links TRBV19 to TRBJ2-2; TRBD1 matches 10 bases. The junction had 5 bases not matched to a gene; V was cut back by 3 bases and J by 7 bases. The CDR3 is 15 residues long. The germline V gene has CDR1 LNHDA and CDR2 SQIVND (reference sequence). In nucleotides, the CDR3 is TGTGCCAGTAGTATTTCCCGGACAGGGGGCGGGGAGCTGTTTTTT. Translating gives CASSISRTGGGELFF.

As concerns this clone: Other DNA sequences within the sample encode an identical CDR3. The rearrangement links TRBV7-2 to TRBJ1-2; 7 bases match TRBD1. CDR1 and CDR2 from the germline V gene are SGHTA and FQGNSA. The trim removed 5 bases at V and 2 bases at J, leaving 5 bases unmatched. The CDR3 extends over 14 amino acids. In DNA form, the CDR3 reads TGTGCCAGCAGCCTGGGGGACAGAAACTATGGCTACACCTTC. Its translation: CASSLGDRNYGYTF.

V gene TRBV5-4 combines with J gene TRBJ2-5; TRBD2 matches at 14 bases. Germline V gene lookup returns CDR1 SGHNT and CDR2 YYREEE (reference sequence). The junction had 2 bases not matched to a gene; V was cut back by 3 bases and J by 4 bases. This CDR3 comprises 15 residues. The CDR3 loop is CASSWGLAGVETQYF. The CDR3 DNA is TGTGCCAGCAGCTGGGGACTAGCGGGAGTAGAGACCCAGTACTTC.

The chain employs TRBV6-5 and TRBJ2-5; 7 bases fit TRBD1. Germline V gives CDR1 MNHEY, CDR2 SVGAGI. J lost 5 bases, V lost 6 bases, and 6 bases had no gene match. This CDR3 comprises 13 residues. CDR3 nucleotide sequence: TGTGCCAGCAGGACAGGGTTTGTGGAGACCCAGTACTTC. Its protein product is CASRTGFVETQYF.

The V call is TRBV9, the J call TRBJ1-1; 8 nucleotides align to TRBD1. Germline V gene lookup returns CDR1 SGDLS and CDR2 YYNGEE. Germline trimming cut 3 bases from V and 3 bases from J; bases unmatched to any gene: 4. The CDR3 sequence is 14 residues long. The CDR3 region has the DNA TGTGCCAGCAGCGCAGGGGGCTGGGACACTGAAGCTTTCTTT. Protein product: CASSAGGWDTEAFF.

This clone was recorded only once. The chain joins TRBV7-2 to TRBJ1-5, with D unresolved. Per germline, CDR1 SGHTA and CDR2 FQGNSA. The CDR3 runs 14 residues. Trimming pared 2 bases from V and 0 bases from J, leaving 5 bases between. The CDR3 DNA follows: TGTGCCAGCAGCTTATTCAATAGCAATCAGCCCCAGCATTTT. Translation gives CASSLFNSNQPQHF.

The chain carries TRBV7-6 and TRBJ2-7; 12 bases are a match to TRBD2. The V segment lost 5 bases and the J segment 4 bases; nucleotides outside the gene matches: 6. Germline loops: CDR1 SGHVS, CDR2 FNYEAQ. The CDR3 is 15 residues long. CDR3 loop: CASSLETSGRYEQYF. In nucleotides, the CDR3 is TGTGCCAGCAGCCTCGAGACTAGCGGGAGATACGAGCAGTACTTC.

The rearrangement joins TRBV6-6 to TRBJ2-7; D is perhaps TRBD1 (6 bases). Trimming cost V 0 bases and J 3 bases, with 12 bases left between them. This CDR3 region has 15 residues. Per the germline V gene, CDR1 is MNHNY and CDR2 is SVGAGI (reference sequence). The CDR3 is CASSYSGNRDYEQYF. CDR3 DNA: TGTGCCAGCAGTTACTCTGGGAACAGGGACTACGAGCAGTACTTC.

V and J are TRBV6-1 and TRBJ2-7, with 9 bases lining up with TRBD1. From germline, CDR1 is MNHNS and CDR2 SASEGT. The junction had 10 bases not matched to a gene; V was cut back by 4 bases and J by 3 bases. The CDR3 contains 16 residues. The CDR3 protein is CASSAESGTGHYEQYF. The DNA of the CDR3 is TGTGCCAGCAGTGCTGAATCCGGGACAGGGCACTACGAGCAGTACTTC.

The V gene is TRBV19, the J gene TRBJ2-5, with 7 bases matching TRBD1. CDR3 length equals 13 residues. Trimming removed 6 bases from V and 6 bases from J; junction bases left unmatched: 7. The germline V gene encodes CDR1 LNHDA and CDR2 SQIVND (reference sequence). CDR3: CASSRQGLKTQYF. In nucleotides, the CDR3 is TGTGCCAGTAGCCGACAGGGTTTAAAGACCCAGTACTTC.

This chain joins TRBV30 and TRBJ1-3; a possible D gene is TRBD1 (6 bases). The CDR3 has 15 amino acids. The germline V and J ends were trimmed by 4 bases and 4 bases, with 17 bases remaining between them. Germline lookup yields CDR1 GTSNPN and CDR2 SVGIG (reference sequence). CDR3 nucleotides: TGTGCCTGGATACCCACAGGGCGGCAAGGAAACACCATATATTTT. Translation: CAWIPTGRQGNTIYF.

Here the CDR3 reads CASSLHPGRGEQYF. The CDR3 DNA reads as TGTGCCAGCAGCTTACATCCCGGGAGGGGCGAGCAGTACTTC. The genes are TRBV7-2 and TRBJ2-7; 8 bases map to TRBD2. Germline trimming cut 2 bases from V and 6 bases from J; bases unmatched to any gene: 6. The germline gives CDR1 SGHTA, CDR2 FQGNSA. The CDR3 is 14 residues long.

The CDR3 is CASSVRQLYGYTF. CDR3 nucleotides: TGTGCCAGCAGTGTTCGACAGCTCTATGGCTACACCTTC. V gene TRBV2 combines with J gene TRBJ1-2; possibly TRBD1 for D (5 bases). V shed 4 bases and J shed 4 bases, with 10 bases lying between them. Germline V gene data show CDR1 as SNHLY and CDR2 as FYNNEI. The CDR3 covers 13 residues.

The CDR3 region has the DNA TGTGCCAGCAGCCCACACAGCTCTGGGGCCAACGTCCTGACTTTC. It translates to CASSPHSSGANVLTF. The rearrangement joins TRBV28 to TRBJ2-6; D is ambiguous. Germline V CDR1 and CDR2: MDHEN, SYDVKM. CDR3 length: 15 amino acids. With 6 bases removed from V and 0 bases from J, the gap between germline ends came to 9 bases.

The chain recombines TRBV19 with TRBJ1-1; 8 positions match TRBD1. Germline V lookup: CDR1 LNHDA, CDR2 SQIVND (reference sequence). V gave up 3 bases and J gave up 3 bases; unmatched junction bases: 6. CDR3 size: 15 residues. The CDR3 spells CASSIGAGGYTEAFF. As DNA, the CDR3 is TGTGCCAGTAGTATCGGGGCAGGGGGCTACACTGAAGCTTTCTTT.

This clone has just a few counts. V is TRBV7-2 and J is TRBJ1-2; 8 bases align to TRBD1. V trimming: 5 bases; J trimming: 8 bases; junction bases outside the gene matches: 13. The CDR3 runs 15 residues. From germline, CDR1 is SGHTA and CDR2 FQGNSA. The CDR3 reads CASSPWGQGALGYTF. Here the CDR3 DNA reads TGTGCCAGCAGCCCCTGGGGCCAGGGGGCCTTAGGCTACACCTTC.

This clone has only one observation. The chain couples TRBV27 to TRBJ2-7; D gene unclear. V was shortened by 4 bases and J by 1 base, with 11 bases between the two germline ends. The CDR3 is 14 residues long. Germline CDR1 reads MNHEY; CDR2 reads SMNVEV (reference sequence). CDR3 sequence (DNA): TGTGCCAGCAGTTCCAGGATTGAATCCTACGAGCAGTACTTC. Translated, it gives CASSSRIESYEQYF.

The V call is TRBV19, the J call TRBJ1-5, with TRBD1 identical over 7 bases. The V segment lost 3 bases and the J segment 0 bases; nucleotides outside the gene matches: 5. Germline V gene sequence: CDR1 LNHDA, CDR2 SQIVND (reference sequence). CDR3 length equals 16 residues. CDR3 in amino acids: CASSIWTGLSNQPQHF. The CDR3 DNA sequence: TGTGCCAGTAGTATCTGGACAGGCCTTAGCAATCAGCCCCAGCATTTT.